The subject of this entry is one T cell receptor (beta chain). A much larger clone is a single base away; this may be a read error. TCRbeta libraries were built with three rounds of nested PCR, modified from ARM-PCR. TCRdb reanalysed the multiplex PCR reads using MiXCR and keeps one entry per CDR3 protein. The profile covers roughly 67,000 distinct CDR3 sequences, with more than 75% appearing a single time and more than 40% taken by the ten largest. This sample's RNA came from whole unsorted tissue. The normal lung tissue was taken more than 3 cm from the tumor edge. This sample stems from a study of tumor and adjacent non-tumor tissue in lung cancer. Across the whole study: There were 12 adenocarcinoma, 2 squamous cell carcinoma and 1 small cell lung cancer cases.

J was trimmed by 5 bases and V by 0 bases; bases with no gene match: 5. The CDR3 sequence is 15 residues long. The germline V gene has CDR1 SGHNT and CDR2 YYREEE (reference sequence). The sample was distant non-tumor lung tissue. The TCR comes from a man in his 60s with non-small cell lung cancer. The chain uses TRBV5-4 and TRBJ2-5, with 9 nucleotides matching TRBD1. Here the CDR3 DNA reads TGTGCCAGCAGCTTGGGGGACAGGGAGCGGGAGACCCAGTACTTC. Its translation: CASSLGDRERETQYF. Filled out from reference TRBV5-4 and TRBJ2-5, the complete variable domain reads ETGVTQSPTHLIKTRGQQVTLRCSSQSGHNTVSWYQQALGQGPQFIFQYYREEENGRGNFPPRFSGLQFPNYSSELNVNALELDDSALYLCASSLGDRERETQYFGPGTRLLVL.